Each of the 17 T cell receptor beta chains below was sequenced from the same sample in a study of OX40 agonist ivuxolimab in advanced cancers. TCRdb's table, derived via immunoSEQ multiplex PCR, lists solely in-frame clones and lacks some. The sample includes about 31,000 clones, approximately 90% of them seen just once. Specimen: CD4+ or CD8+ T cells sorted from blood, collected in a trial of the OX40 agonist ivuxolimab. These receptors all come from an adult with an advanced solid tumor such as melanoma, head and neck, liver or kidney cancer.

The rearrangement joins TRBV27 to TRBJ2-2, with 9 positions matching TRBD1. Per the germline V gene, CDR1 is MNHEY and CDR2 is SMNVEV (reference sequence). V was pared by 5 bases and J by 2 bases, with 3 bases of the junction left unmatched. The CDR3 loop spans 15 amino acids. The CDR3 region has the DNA TGTGCCAGCAGTGTGGACAGGGGTAACACCGGGGAGCTGTTTTTT. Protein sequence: CASSVDRGNTGELFF.

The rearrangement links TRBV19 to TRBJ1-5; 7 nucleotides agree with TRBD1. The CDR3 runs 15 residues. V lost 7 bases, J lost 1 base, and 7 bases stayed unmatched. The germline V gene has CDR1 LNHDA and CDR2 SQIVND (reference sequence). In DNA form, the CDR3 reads TGTGCCAGTAATGGACAGGATTTCAGCAATCAGCCCCAGCATTTT. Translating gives CASNGQDFSNQPQHF.

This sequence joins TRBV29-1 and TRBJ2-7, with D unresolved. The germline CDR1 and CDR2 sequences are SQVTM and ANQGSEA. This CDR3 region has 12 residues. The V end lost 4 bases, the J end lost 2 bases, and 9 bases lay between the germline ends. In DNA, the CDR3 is TGCAGCGTTGGTGACTCCACCTACGAGCAGTACTTC. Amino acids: CSVGDSTYEQYF.

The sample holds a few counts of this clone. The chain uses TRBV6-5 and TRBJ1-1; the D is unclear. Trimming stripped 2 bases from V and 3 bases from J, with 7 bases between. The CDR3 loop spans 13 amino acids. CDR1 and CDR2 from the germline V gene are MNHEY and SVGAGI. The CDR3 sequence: CASSYDTYTEAFF. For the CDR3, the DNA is TGTGCCAGCAGTTACGACACCTACACTGAAGCTTTCTTT.

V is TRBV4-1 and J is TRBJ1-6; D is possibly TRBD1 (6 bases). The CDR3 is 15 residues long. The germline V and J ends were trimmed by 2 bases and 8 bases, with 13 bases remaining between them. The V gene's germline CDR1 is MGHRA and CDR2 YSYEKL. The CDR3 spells CASSQSGVGYSPLHF. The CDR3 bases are TGCGCCAGCAGCCAATCAGGGGTCGGGTATTCACCCCTCCACTTT.

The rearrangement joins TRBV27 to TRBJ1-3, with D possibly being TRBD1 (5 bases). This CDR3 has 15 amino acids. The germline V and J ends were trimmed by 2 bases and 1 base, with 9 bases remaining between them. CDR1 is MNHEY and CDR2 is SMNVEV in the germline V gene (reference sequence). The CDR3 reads CASSLTGGSGNTIYF. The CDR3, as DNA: TGTGCCAGCAGTTTAACCGGGGGATCTGGAAACACCATATATTTT.

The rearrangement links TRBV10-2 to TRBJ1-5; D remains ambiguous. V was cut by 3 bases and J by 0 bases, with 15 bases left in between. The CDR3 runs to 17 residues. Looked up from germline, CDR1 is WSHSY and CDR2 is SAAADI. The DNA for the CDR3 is TGCGCCAGCAGTGATGCTGTGGATTCATATAGCAATCAGCCCCAGCATTTT. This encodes CASSDAVDSYSNQPQHF.

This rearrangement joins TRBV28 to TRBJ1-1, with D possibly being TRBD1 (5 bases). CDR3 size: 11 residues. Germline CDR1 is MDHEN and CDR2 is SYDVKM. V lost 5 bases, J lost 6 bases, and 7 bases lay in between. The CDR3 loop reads CASSQTAEAFF. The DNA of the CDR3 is TGTGCCAGCAGTCAGACAGCTGAAGCTTTCTTT.

As DNA, the CDR3 is TGTGCCTGGGGCGGTCCGGGACTAGGCGTCACCGGGGAGCTGTTTTTT. It is translated as CAWGGPGLGVTGELFF. The chain couples TRBV30 to TRBJ2-2, with 8 bases aligning to TRBD2. With 5 bases clipped from V and 4 bases from J, the junction kept 12 bases outside the gene matches. The germline V gene has CDR1 GTSNPN and CDR2 SVGIG (reference sequence). The CDR3 sequence is 16 residues long.

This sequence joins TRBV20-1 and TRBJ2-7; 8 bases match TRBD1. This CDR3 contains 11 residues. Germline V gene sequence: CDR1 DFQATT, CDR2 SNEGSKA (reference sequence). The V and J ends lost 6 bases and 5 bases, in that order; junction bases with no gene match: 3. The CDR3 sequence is CSADRADEQYF. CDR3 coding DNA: TGCAGTGCGGACAGGGCCGACGAGCAGTACTTC.

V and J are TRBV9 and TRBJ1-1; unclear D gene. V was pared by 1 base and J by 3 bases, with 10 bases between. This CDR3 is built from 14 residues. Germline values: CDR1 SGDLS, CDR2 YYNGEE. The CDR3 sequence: CASSVNERDTEAFF. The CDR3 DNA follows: TGTGCCAGCAGCGTAAATGAGAGGGACACTGAAGCTTTCTTT.

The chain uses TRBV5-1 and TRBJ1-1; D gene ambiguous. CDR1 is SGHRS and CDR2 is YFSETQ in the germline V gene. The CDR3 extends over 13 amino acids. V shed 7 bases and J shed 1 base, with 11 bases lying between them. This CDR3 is CASGGLPNTEAFF. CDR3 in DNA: TGCGCCAGCGGCGGGCTACCGAACACTGAAGCTTTCTTT.

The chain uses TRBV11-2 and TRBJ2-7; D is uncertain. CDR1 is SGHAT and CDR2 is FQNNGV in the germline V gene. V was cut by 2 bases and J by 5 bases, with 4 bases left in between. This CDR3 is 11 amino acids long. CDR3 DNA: TGTGCCAGCAGCTTACCCCACGAGCAGTACTTC. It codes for CASSLPHEQYF.

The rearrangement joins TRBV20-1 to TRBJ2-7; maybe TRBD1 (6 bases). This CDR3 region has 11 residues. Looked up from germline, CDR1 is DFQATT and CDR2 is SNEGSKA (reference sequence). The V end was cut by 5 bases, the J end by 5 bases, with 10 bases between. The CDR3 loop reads CSAGDIHEQYF. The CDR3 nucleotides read TGCAGTGCTGGGGACATTCACGAGCAGTACTTC.

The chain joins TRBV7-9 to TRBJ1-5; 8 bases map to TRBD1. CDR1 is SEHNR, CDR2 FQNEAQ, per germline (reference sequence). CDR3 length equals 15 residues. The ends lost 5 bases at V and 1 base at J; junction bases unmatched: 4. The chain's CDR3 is CASSPGTGSNQPQHF. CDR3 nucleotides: TGTGCCAGCAGCCCCGGGACAGGAAGCAATCAGCCCCAGCATTTT. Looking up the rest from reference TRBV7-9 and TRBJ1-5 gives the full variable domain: DTGVSQNPRHKITKRGQNVTFRCDPISEHNRLYWYRQTLGQGPEFLTYFQNEAQLEKSRLLSDRFSAERPKGSFSTLEIQRTEQGDSAMYLCASSPGTGSNQPQHFGDGTRLSIL.

In nucleotides, the CDR3 is TGTGCCAGTAGTTTATGGACGGAGACTGAAGCTTTCTTT. It is translated as CASSLWTETEAFF. The chain joins TRBV19 to TRBJ1-1; D ambiguous. There are 13 residues in the CDR3. The ends were cut back, 5 bases at V and 5 bases at J, with 12 bases in the middle. Germline V gene lookup returns CDR1 LNHDA and CDR2 SQIVND (reference sequence).

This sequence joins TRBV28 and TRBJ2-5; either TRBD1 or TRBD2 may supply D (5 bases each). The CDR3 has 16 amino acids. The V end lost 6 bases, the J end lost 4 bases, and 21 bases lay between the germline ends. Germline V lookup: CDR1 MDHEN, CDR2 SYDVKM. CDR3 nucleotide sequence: TGTGCCAGCAGCCAAGGACAAGGCGGGCTTAGAGAGACCCAGTACTTC. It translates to CASSQGQGGLRETQYF.